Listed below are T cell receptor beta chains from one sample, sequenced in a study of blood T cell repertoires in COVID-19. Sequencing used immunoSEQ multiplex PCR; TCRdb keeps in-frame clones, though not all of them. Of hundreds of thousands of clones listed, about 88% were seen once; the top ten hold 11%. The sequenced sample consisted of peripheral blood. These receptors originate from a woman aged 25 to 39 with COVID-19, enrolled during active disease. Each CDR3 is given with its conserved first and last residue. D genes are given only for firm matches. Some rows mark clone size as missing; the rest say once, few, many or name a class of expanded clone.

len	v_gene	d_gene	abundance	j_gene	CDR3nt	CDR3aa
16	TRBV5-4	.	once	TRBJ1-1	TGTGCCAGCAGTTCCGACAGGACACAAATGAACACTGAAGCTTTCTTT	CASSSDRTQMNTEAFF
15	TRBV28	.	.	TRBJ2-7	TGTGCCAGCAGGACCGAGGGGGGGGCCCCCTACGAGCAGTACTTC	CASRTEGGAPYEQYF
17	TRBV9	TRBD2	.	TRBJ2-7	TGTGCCAGCAGCGTTGGGGGGCTGCCGGGAGGGCAGAGCGAGCAGTACTTC	CASSVGGLPGGQSEQYF
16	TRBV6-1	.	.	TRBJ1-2	TGTGCCAGCAGTGAAAGGACAGCCCAAGGTTACTATGGCTACACCTTC	CASSERTAQGYYGYTF
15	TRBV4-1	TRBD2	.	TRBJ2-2	TGCGCCAGCAGCCCGCGGGAGATGAACACCGGGGAGCTGTTTTTT	CASSPREMNTGELFF
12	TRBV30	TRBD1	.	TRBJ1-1	TGTGCTTGTAAAACAGGGGGCACTGAAGCTTTCTTT	CACKTGGTEAFF
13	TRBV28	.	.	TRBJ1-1	TGTGCCAGCATTTGGGACACGAACACTGAAGCTTTCTTT	CASIWDTNTEAFF
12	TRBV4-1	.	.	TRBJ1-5	TGCGCCAGCAGCCAGGAGCGGGGACCCCAGCATTTT	CASSQERGPQHF
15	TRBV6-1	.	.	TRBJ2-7	TGTGCCAGCAGTGATTCTCCCACGCAACTGATCGAGCAGTACTTC	CASSDSPTQLIEQYF
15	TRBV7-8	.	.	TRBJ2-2	TGTGCCAGCATTCGAGGGGGACTACGCACCGGGGAGCTGTTTTTT	CASIRGGLRTGELFF
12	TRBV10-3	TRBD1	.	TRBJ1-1	TGTGCCACCCGACAGGGGGCCACTGAAGCTTTCTTT	CATRQGATEAFF
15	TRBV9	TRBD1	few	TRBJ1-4	TGTGCCAGCAGCGCCCAGACAGGGTTGAATGAAAAACTGTTTTTT	CASSAQTGLNEKLFF
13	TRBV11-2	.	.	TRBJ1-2	TGTGCCAGCAGCTTAGCGGCGGGCTATGGCTACACCTTC	CASSLAAGYGYTF
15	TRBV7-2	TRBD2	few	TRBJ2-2	TGTGCCAGTTCTGCGGGGGGCGCGAACACCGGGGAGCTGTTTTTT	CASSAGGANTGELFF
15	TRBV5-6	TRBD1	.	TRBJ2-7	TGTGCCAGCAGCTCCAGGACAGGGGGGATGTACGAGCAGTACTTC	CASSSRTGGMYEQYF
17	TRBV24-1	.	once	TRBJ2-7	TGTGCCACCAGTGATTCTAAAGACAGCCGCCTCAGGTACGAGCAGTACTTC	CATSDSKDSRLRYEQYF
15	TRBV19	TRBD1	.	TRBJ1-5	TGTGCCAGTAGTATAGAGGGACAGAAAAGCGCGGCCCAGCATTTT	CASSIEGQKSAAQHF
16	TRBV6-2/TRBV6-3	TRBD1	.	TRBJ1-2	TGTGCCAGCAGTTATCGGACAGGGGGCGCCTCCTATGGCTACACCTTC	CASSYRTGGASYGYTF
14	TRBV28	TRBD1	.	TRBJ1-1	TGTGCCAGCAGTTTGGAGACAGGGGACACTGAAGCTTTCTTT	CASSLETGDTEAFF
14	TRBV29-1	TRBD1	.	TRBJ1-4	TGCAGCGTTTACGGGACAGGGGTTAATGAAAAACTGTTTTTT	CSVYGTGVNEKLFF
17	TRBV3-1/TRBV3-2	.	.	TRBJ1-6	TGTGCCAGCTCGGACACAGGGTTTGGCTCCTATAATTCACCCCTCCACTTT	CASSDTGFGSYNSPLHF
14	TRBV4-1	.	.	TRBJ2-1	TGCGCCAGCAGCCAAGAAAGGGGCTGGGATGAGCAGTTCTTC	CASSQERGWDEQFF
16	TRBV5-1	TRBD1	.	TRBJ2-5	TGCGCCAGCAGCTTGGCGGGACAGGGTGTACAAGAGACCCAGTACTTC	CASSLAGQGVQETQYF
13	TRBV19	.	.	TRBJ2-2	TGTGCCAGTTCGGGGAGTACGACCGGGGAGCTGTTTTTT	CASSGSTTGELFF
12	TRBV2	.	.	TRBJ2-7	TGTGCCACCTGGACAGACTCCTACGAGCAGTACTTC	CATWTDSYEQYF
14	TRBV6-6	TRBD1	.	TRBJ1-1	TGTGCCAGCAGTTACAAGGGGGCTGGGACTGAAGCTTTCTTT	CASSYKGAGTEAFF
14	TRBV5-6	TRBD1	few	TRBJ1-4	TGTGCCAGCAGCATGGGACAGCTTAATGAAAAACTGTTTTTT	CASSMGQLNEKLFF
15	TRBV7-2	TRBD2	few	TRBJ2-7	TGTGCCAGCAGCTGGACTAGCGGGGGCTCCTACGAGCAGTACTTC	CASSWTSGGSYEQYF
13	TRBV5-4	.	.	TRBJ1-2	TGTGCCAGCACCGGGGGGACGGACTATGGCTACACCTTC	CASTGGTDYGYTF
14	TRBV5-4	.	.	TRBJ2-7	TGTGCCAGCAGCTTGGGTGTAACAGAGTCCGAGCAGTACTTC	CASSLGVTESEQYF
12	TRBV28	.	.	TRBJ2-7	TGTGCCAGCAGTCTCAGTCTTGGCGAGCAGTACTTC	CASSLSLGEQYF
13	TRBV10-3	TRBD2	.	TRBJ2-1	TGTGCCATCAGAGCGGGAGAGAGGAATGAGCAGTTCTTC	CAIRAGERNEQFF
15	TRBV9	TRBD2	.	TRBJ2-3	TGTGCCAGCAGCGTACTAGCGGCTAGCACAGATACGCAGTATTTT	CASSVLAASTDTQYF
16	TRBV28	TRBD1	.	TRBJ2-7	TGTGCCAGCACCGTCTCCGAAACAGGGGGAGTTTTGGAGCAGTACTTC	CASTVSETGGVLEQYF
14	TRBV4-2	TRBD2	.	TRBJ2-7	TGTGCCAGCAGCCCGGTAGCGGGAGAATACGAGCAGTACTTC	CASSPVAGEYEQYF
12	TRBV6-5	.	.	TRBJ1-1	TGTGCCAGCAGTAGCGGGGGTACTGAAGCTTTCTTT	CASSSGGTEAFF
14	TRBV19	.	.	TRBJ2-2	TGTGCCAGTAGTCCCCGGGACATCGCCGGGGAGCTGTTTTTT	CASSPRDIAGELFF
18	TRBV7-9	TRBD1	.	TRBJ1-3	TGTGCCAGCAGCTTAGCAGGGACAGGGGGTTCCTCTGGAAACACCATATATTTT	CASSLAGTGGSSGNTIYF
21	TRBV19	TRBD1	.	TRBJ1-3	TGTGCCAGTAGTATAGACGCACCCGGGACAGGGCCTGGACACTCTGGAAACACCATATATTTT	CASSIDAPGTGPGHSGNTIYF
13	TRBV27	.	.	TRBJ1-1	TGTGCCACCCGGCTTGGTTGGAGGACTGAAGCTTTCTTT	CATRLGWRTEAFF
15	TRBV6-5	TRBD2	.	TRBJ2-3	TGTGCCAGCAGTTTAGCGGGGGGGAGCACAGATACGCAGTATTTT	CASSLAGGSTDTQYF
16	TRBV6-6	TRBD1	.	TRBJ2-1	TGTGCCAGCAGTTACTCTGGGACAGGGCATGACAATGAGCAGTTCTTC	CASSYSGTGHDNEQFF
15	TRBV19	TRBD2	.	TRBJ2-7	TGTGCCAGTAGTATGGGTCTAGCGGGAGTAAAGGAGCAGTACTTC	CASSMGLAGVKEQYF
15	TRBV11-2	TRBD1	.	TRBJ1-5	TGTGCCAGCAGTTACACAGGGGGCGGGAGCCAGCCCCAGCATTTT	CASSYTGGGSQPQHF
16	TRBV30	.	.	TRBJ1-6	TGTGCCTGGAGTGTACAAGGGAGCTCCTATAATTCACCCCTCCACTTT	CAWSVQGSSYNSPLHF